The clone carrying this T cell receptor (beta chain) was seen at least ten times. As yet, its antigen is unknown. Preparation of the TCRbeta library used unique molecular identifiers. TCRdb reprocessed the PCR reads with MiXCR, giving one entry per CDR3 protein. The sample contains around 300,000 distinct CDR3 sequences, about 9.4% of which appear only once. This sample is part of a study of T-cell reconstitution after alpha-beta-depleted transplantation in children. Points from the study as a whole: Roughly two months post-transplant, alpha-beta T cells reportedly originated from several hundred graft clones that had expanded. When one year had passed after transplant, most T-cell counts and diversity came from newly produced T cells.

The CDR3 spans 17 residues. Germline-derived CDR1 and CDR2 are SGHTA and FQGNSA. Losses at the gene ends were 3 bases for V and 5 bases for J; bases not matched to a gene: 8. Specimen: PBMCs, collected before TCRalphabeta/CD19-depleted stem cell transplant. The receptor was derived from a boy less than two years old with acute myeloid leukemia, due to receive a stem cell transplant. The J gene is TRBJ2-3, the V gene TRBV7-2, with 13 positions matching TRBD2. The CDR3 protein is CASSFTSGRVKGDTQYF. The CDR3 DNA reads as TGTGCCAGCAGCTTTACTAGCGGGAGGGTGAAAGGAGATACGCAGTATTTT. The full variable domain, completed using reference TRBV7-2 and TRBJ2-3, is GAGVSQSPSNKVTEKGKDVELRCDPISGHTALYWYRQSLGQGLEFLIYFQGNSAPDKSGLPSDRFSAERTGGSVSTLTIQRTQQEDSAVYLCASSFTSGRVKGDTQYFGPGTRLTVL.